This TCR beta chain was recorded in a study of Ad26.COV2.S vaccination and SARS-CoV-2 variants. The overall study: Recipients of Ad26.COV2.S got it intramuscularly, once or twice 56 days apart.

A note on this clone: As yet, its antigen is unknown.

Germline V gene sequence: CDR1 PRHDT, CDR2 FYEKMQ (reference sequence). V lost 8 bases and J 0 bases, leaving 7 bases between the germline ends. The CDR3 length is 12 residues. General study points: It is possible that the TCR breadth and depth analyses underestimated the total T cell responses. Researchers reported similar non-spike TCR breadth in vaccine and placebo recipients.

Produced via immunoSEQ multiplex PCR; TCRdb's table is partial and in-frame only. The sample lists some 330,000 clones, 75% to 90% occurring once. Indicated treatment: 15 to 20 received Ad26.COV2.S at low or high dose, single or two shots; 5 received placebo; per-sample allocation not given. All samples were drawn on day 63, counting from the first vaccine or placebo injection. The clonotype originates from a person aged 18-65 years who received the Ad26.COV2.S COVID-19 vaccine or a placebo. This sample comprised peripheral blood, obtained in a trial of Ad26.COV2.S vaccine versus placebo. The chain is built from TRBV13 and TRBJ1-1; unclear D gene. CDR3 loop: CASSDMNTEAFF. The CDR3, as DNA: TGTGCCAGCTCAGACATGAACACTGAAGCTTTCTTT.